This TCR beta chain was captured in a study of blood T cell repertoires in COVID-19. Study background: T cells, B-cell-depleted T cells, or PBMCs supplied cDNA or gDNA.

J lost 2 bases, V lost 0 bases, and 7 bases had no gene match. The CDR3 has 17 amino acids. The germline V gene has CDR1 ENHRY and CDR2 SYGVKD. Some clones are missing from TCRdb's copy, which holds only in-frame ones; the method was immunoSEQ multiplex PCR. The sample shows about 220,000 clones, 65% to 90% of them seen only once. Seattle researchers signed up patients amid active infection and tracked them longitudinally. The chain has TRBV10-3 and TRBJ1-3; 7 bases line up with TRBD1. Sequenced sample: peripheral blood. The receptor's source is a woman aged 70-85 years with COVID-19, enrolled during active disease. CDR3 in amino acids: CAISESSTGRTGNTIYF. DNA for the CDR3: TGTGCCATCAGTGAGTCCTCGACAGGGAGGACTGGAAACACCATATATTTT.